Listed below are T cell receptor beta chains from one sample, sequenced in a study of blood T cells in healthy people across ages. TCRdb passed the 5' RACE reads through MiXCR, listing each CDR3 protein once. This table has roughly 730,000 distinct CDR3 sequences, 56% appearing once. Sequencing used blood. The receptors here all came from a man aged 35-49 years in good health. CDR3s include the opening cysteine and the closing phenylalanine or tryptophan. The D gene is left open where the match is weak. Clone size is given for some rows only: seen once, a few or many times, or a class if the clone is expanded.

V gene,clone size,D gene,J gene,CDR3 DNA,CDR3 protein
TRBV28,.,.,TRBJ1-2,TGTGCCAGCAGTCCCCATCAGGGAGCCTATGGCTACACCTTC,CASSPHQGAYGYTF
TRBV9,many,.,TRBJ2-3,TGTGCCAGCAGCGTAGGGCAACGCGCAGATACGCAGTATTTT,CASSVGQRADTQYF
TRBV7-6,.,TRBD2,TRBJ2-3,TGTGCCAGCAGCTTAAGGGCTAGCGGGATCGGGTCTAGCACAGATACGCAGTATTTT,CASSLRASGIGSSTDTQYF
TRBV5-1,few,TRBD2,TRBJ2-7,TGCGCCAGCAGCTTGGTGAAAATGGGCGGGAGGACGCCCTACGAGCAGTACTTC,CASSLVKMGGRTPYEQYF
TRBV28,few,TRBD1,TRBJ1-2,TGTGCCAGCAGCTCAATTTCCTGGACAGGGCTGGAGGGCTACACCTTC,CASSSISWTGLEGYTF
TRBV7-9,.,.,TRBJ2-5,TGTGCCAGCAGCTCATGGGCCCAAGAGACCCAGTACTTC,CASSSWAQETQYF
TRBV28,.,TRBD2,TRBJ2-4,TGTGCCAGCAACGCCGGACTAGCGGGATCCAAAAACATTCAGTACTTC,CASNAGLAGSKNIQYF
TRBV7-2,few,TRBD2,TRBJ2-3,TGTGCCAGCAGCTTAATCGGGACTACTAGCACAGATACGCAGTATTTT,CASSLIGTTSTDTQYF
TRBV28,.,.,TRBJ1-2,TGTGCCAGCAGTTTTCAACACCTTGGCTATGGCTACACCTTC,CASSFQHLGYGYTF
TRBV6-4,few,TRBD2,TRBJ2-3,TGTGCCAGCAGTGTTAGGGAGGGAGATACGCAGTATTTT,CASSVREGDTQYF
TRBV24-1,.,TRBD2,TRBJ2-3,TGTGCCACCAGTGAGCGCGCCGGGACTATAAGGCGAGATACGCAGTATTTT,CATSERAGTIRRDTQYF
TRBV6-5,.,.,TRBJ2-1,TGTGCCAGCAGTTACTCGCGGGTTTCGAATGAGCAGTTCTTC,CASSYSRVSNEQFF
TRBV7-2,many,.,TRBJ2-5,TGTGCCAGCAGCGTAGGGGGAGTCCAAGAGACCCAGTACTTC,CASSVGGVQETQYF
TRBV30,.,.,TRBJ1-1,TGTGCCTGGAGTGTACCGGGCGGAATCACTGAAGCTTTCTTT,CAWSVPGGITEAFF
TRBV24-1,.,.,TRBJ1-5,TGTGCCACCAGTGATGGCGGTGGGGTGAGGCCCCAGCATTTT,CATSDGGGVRPQHF
TRBV11-2,.,TRBD1,TRBJ2-3,TGTGCCAGCAGCTTAGACAGGGGGCAAACAGATACGCAGTATTTT,CASSLDRGQTDTQYF
TRBV20-1,.,.,TRBJ2-1,TGCAGTGCTAGGGGGCTCCCGGCGGGCAATGAGCAGTTCTTC,CSARGLPAGNEQFF
TRBV7-2,.,TRBD1,TRBJ1-5,TGTGCCAGCAGCTTAAAAGGGGGCGCGGTTCAGCCCCAGCATTTT,CASSLKGGAVQPQHF
TRBV3-1,.,.,TRBJ2-2,TGTGCCAGCAGCCAAGATCTAGCCCTCACCGGGGAGCTGTTTTTT,CASSQDLALTGELFF
TRBV19,.,TRBD1,TRBJ2-2,TGTGCCAGTAGAACTACCGGGACAGCCCTCCACCGGGAGCTGTTTTTT,CASRTTGTALHRELFF
TRBV11-3,.,.,TRBJ1-1,TGTGCCAGCAGCTTCGGACAGACCGAAGCTTTCTTT,CASSFGQTEAFF
TRBV6-5,.,TRBD1,TRBJ1-6,TGTGCCAGCAGCCGGGGGACAGACAAGAATTCACCCCTCCACTTT,CASSRGTDKNSPLHF
TRBV20-1,.,.,TRBJ2-3,TGCAGTGCTAGAGAAGTTAATGGCGCAGATATGCAGTATTTT,CSAREVNGADMQYF
TRBV4-2,.,.,TRBJ1-4,TGTGCCAGCAGCCAAGATCGTGGGGAGGGCGAAAAACTGTTTTTT,CASSQDRGEGEKLFF
TRBV14,.,.,TRBJ2-5,TGTGCCAGCAGCCAAGGCCCAGGGGCCATTCACTACAATGAGCAGTACTTC,CASSQGPGAIHYNEQYF
TRBV5-1,.,TRBD2,TRBJ2-5,TGCGCCAGCAGCTCGTTCCGTGCGGGAGATCGTGAGACCCAGTACTTC,CASSSFRAGDRETQYF
TRBV29-1,once,.,TRBJ2-1,TGCAGCACGAAACAGGGACGTGAGCAGTTCTTC,CSTKQGREQFF
TRBV28,.,.,TRBJ2-7,TGTGCCAGCAGTTTATGGAGGCAGAGCTACGAGCAGTACTTC,CASSLWRQSYEQYF
TRBV7-3,.,.,TRBJ2-5,TGTGCCAGCAGCTTAAATGGGAGAGCCAAAGAGACCCAGTACTTC,CASSLNGRAKETQYF
TRBV7-9,.,TRBD1,TRBJ1-2,TGTGCCAGCAGCCCAAAGGGGGCCAGGGGCTACACCTTC,CASSPKGARGYTF
TRBV9,few,.,TRBJ2-1,TGTGCCAGCAGCGTGCTTAATGAGCAGTTCTTC,CASSVLNEQFF
TRBV6-2/TRBV6-3,.,.,TRBJ1-2,TGTGCCAGCAGTTACACCGGGACCACTTGGTTGGCCTACACCTTC,CASSYTGTTWLAYTF
TRBV3-1,.,.,TRBJ1-1,TGTGCCAGCAGCCAATTTGGAGCAGGCGACACTGAAGCTTTCTTT,CASSQFGAGDTEAFF
TRBV9,.,.,TRBJ1-5,TGTGCCAGCAGCGGAGAGGGCTATCAGCCCCAGCATTTT,CASSGEGYQPQHF
TRBV20-1,.,TRBD2,TRBJ2-3,TGCAGTGCATATCTAGCGGGGGGGCGCACAGATACGCAGTATTTT,CSAYLAGGRTDTQYF
TRBV29-1,few,.,TRBJ2-6,TGCAGCGTTATACAGGGTTCATTGTCTGGGGCCAACGTCCTGACTTTC,CSVIQGSLSGANVLTF
TRBV7-9,.,TRBD1,TRBJ1-1,TGTGCCAGCAGCTTAATGACAGGGAGGCCTGAAGCTTTCTTT,CASSLMTGRPEAFF
TRBV15,few,.,TRBJ2-7,TGTGCCACCAGCAGAGATCGGAGGGGCTCCTACGAGCAGTACTTC,CATSRDRRGSYEQYF
TRBV20-1,.,.,TRBJ2-5,TGCAGTGCTCCACTATGGGAACAAGAGACCCAGTACTTC,CSAPLWEQETQYF
TRBV18,.,TRBD1,TRBJ1-2,TGTGCCAGCTCACCATCGGGACAGAACACTAACTATGGCTACACCTTC,CASSPSGQNTNYGYTF
TRBV27,few,TRBD2,TRBJ2-7,TGTGCCAGCAGCCCCCGGGGGGTCTACGAGCAGTACTTC,CASSPRGVYEQYF
TRBV20-1,.,.,TRBJ1-2,TGCAGTGCTAGAGATCTCGGACCAACAAGGGGTGGCTACACCTTC,CSARDLGPTRGGYTF
TRBV12-5,few,.,TRBJ2-7,TGTGCTAGTGGTACTCCCTCGTACGAGCAGTACTTC,CASGTPSYEQYF
TRBV9,once,.,TRBJ2-5,TGTGCCAGCAGCGTCAGACCGAGACCGGAGGGCGGCAATGAGCAGTACTTC,CASSVRPRPEGGNEQYF
TRBV20-1,.,.,TRBJ1-1,TGCAGTGCTAGAGATGGATCTGGTGGCACTGAAGCTTTCTTT,CSARDGSGGTEAFF